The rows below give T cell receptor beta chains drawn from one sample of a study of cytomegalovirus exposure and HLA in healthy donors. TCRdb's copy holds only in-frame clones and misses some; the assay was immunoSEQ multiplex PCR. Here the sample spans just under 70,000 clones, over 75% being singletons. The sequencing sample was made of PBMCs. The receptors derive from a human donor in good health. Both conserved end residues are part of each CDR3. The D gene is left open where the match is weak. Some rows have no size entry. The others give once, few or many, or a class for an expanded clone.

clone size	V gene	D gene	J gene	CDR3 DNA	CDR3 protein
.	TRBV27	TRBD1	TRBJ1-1	TGTGCCAGCACCAAGACAGGGAGGAACACTGAAGCTTTCTTT	CASTKTGRNTEAFF
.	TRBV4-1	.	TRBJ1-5	TGCGCCAGCAGCCAAGGGCACGATCAGCCCCAGCATTTT	CASSQGHDQPQHF
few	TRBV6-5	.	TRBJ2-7	TGTGCCAGCAGAATGGATGGACAGTTCTACGAGCAGTACTTC	CASRMDGQFYEQYF
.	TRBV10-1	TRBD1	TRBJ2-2	TGCGCCAGCAGTGCCGGGACAGGGTACACCGGGGAGCTGTTTTTT	CASSAGTGYTGELFF
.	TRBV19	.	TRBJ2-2	TGTGCCAGTAAAACCCCGGGTGCGGACACCGGGGAGCTGTTTTTT	CASKTPGADTGELFF
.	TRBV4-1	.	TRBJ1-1	TGCGCCAGCAGCCATGCAGGCAGGGGAGCTTTCTTT	CASSHAGRGAFF
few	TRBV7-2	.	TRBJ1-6	TGTGCCAGCAGCCAGCGACAGTCGAATTCACCCCTCCACTTT	CASSQRQSNSPLHF
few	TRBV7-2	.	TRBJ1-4	TGTGCCAGCAGCTTAGGGGGAGTCGCAACTAATGAAAAACTGTTTTTT	CASSLGGVATNEKLFF
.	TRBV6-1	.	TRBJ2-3	TGTGCCAGCAGTGAAGATTCTAGCACAGATACGCAGTATTTT	CASSEDSSTDTQYF
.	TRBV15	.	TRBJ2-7	TGTGCCACCAGCAGAGATAGGCCACTAAGCTCCTACGAGCAGTACTTC	CATSRDRPLSSYEQYF
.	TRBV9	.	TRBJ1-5	TGTGCCAGCAGCGAGGGAGTCGACCAGCCCCAGCATTTT	CASSEGVDQPQHF
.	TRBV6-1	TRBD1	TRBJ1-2	TGTGCCAGCAGTGAAGCGGACGGAGGGGGCGGCTATGGCTACACCTTC	CASSEADGGGGYGYTF
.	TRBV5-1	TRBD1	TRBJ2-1	TGCGCCAGCAGCTCGGGACAGACAGGGCCCAATGAGCAGTTCTTC	CASSSGQTGPNEQFF
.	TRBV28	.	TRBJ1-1	TGTGCCAGCAGTTTAATGAGGGAAGCTTTCTTT	CASSLMREAFF
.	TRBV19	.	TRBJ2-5	TGTGCCAGTAGTAAGTTTAGCGACCAAGAGACCCAGTACTTC	CASSKFSDQETQYF
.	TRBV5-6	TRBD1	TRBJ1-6	TGTGCCAGCAGCCTGGAAGGGGACAGAGATTATTCACCCCTCCACTTT	CASSLEGDRDYSPLHF
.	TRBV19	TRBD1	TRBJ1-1	TGTGCCAGTAGTATCCCACAGGGGACTGAAGCTTTCTTT	CASSIPQGTEAFF
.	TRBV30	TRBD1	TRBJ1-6	TGTGCCTGGAGTGCAACAGGGGGCTCACCCCTCCACTTT	CAWSATGGSPLHF
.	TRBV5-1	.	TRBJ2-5	TGCGCCAGCAGCTTGGGGGGTCGACCTTCGGGGGAGACCCAGTACTTC	CASSLGGRPSGETQYF
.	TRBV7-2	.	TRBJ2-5	TGTGCCAGCAGCTTAGAGGAGGGGGCCAGGGGAGAGACCCAGTACTTC	CASSLEEGARGETQYF
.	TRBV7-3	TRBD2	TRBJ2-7	TGTGCCAGCAGCCCGCTAGCGGGCCTCTCCGAGCAGTACTTC	CASSPLAGLSEQYF
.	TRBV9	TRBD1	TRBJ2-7	TGTGCCAGCAGCGCCCGACAGGGGGCACGGGCCTACGAGCAGTACTTC	CASSARQGARAYEQYF
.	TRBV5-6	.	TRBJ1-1	TGTGCCAGCAGCGGGACTTTGAACACTGAAGCTTTCTTT	CASSGTLNTEAFF
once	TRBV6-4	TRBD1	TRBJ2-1	TGTGCCAGCAGTGATGGGACAGGGGATGTGAATGAGCAGTTCTTC	CASSDGTGDVNEQFF
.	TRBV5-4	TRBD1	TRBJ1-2	TGTGCCAGCACCCGTCAAAAGGGGGCGGTATTAGATGGCTACACCTTC	CASTRQKGAVLDGYTF
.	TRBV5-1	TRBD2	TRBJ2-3	TGCGCCAGCAGCTCAGCGGGGGGAGACACAGATACGCAGTATTTT	CASSSAGGDTDTQYF
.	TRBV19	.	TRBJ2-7	TGTGCCAGTAAAAGGGTGGCGGGGGCCTGGAACGAGCAGTACTTC	CASKRVAGAWNEQYF
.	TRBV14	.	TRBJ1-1	TGTGCCAGCAGCCAAGATTTCGGGGGGCTTTCTAACACTGAAGCTTTCTTT	CASSQDFGGLSNTEAFF
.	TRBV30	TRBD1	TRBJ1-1	TGTGCCTGGAGTGTTCACGCCGGGACAGGGGTGCTTGAAGCTTTCTTT	CAWSVHAGTGVLEAFF
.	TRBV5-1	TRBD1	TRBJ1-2	TGCGCCAGCAGCCTGGGGACAGGGGAAAACTATGGCTACACCTTC	CASSLGTGENYGYTF
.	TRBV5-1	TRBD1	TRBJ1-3	TGCGCCAGCAGCCCCGAACAGGGGGCCGGAAACACCATATATTTT	CASSPEQGAGNTIYF
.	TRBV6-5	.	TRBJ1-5	TGTGCCAGCAGTCCGGTCCTTAATCAGCCCCAGCATTTT	CASSPVLNQPQHF
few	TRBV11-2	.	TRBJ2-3	TGTGCCAGCAGCTTAGCCGCGGGACCCACAGATACGCAGTATTTT	CASSLAAGPTDTQYF
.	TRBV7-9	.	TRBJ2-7	TGTTCCAGCAGCACGACAGGCCTCGGGTTCTACGAGCAGTACTTC	CSSSTTGLGFYEQYF
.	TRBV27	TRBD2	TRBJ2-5	TGTGCCAGCAGTTTGTCCAGCGGGGGGGTTCAAGAGACCCAGTACTTC	CASSLSSGGVQETQYF
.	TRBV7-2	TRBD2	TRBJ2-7	TGTGCCAGCAGCTTAGAGGTTTTGACTAGCGGGGTGGAGCAGTACTTC	CASSLEVLTSGVEQYF
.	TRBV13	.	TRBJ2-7	TGTGCCAGCAGCTTAGTTCTTAGCGGCTCCTACGAGCAGTACTTC	CASSLVLSGSYEQYF
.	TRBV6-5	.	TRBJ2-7	TGTGCCAGCAGTTACCTCTACGAGCAGTACTTC	CASSYLYEQYF
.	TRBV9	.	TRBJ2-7	TGTGCCAGCAGCGTAGGGGGGGACGAGCAGTACTTC	CASSVGGDEQYF
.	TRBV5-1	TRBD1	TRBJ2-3	TGCGCCAGCAGCTTGGCCGTAGGACAGGGGGATGGGTCGCAGTATTTT	CASSLAVGQGDGSQYF
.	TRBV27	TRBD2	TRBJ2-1	TGTGCCAGCAGTTTATCCTGGGGGGGGGACAATGAGCAGTTCTTC	CASSLSWGGDNEQFF
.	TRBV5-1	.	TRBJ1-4	TGCGCCAGCAGCTTATACAGGGTAGGATTAAATGAAAAACTGTTTTTT	CASSLYRVGLNEKLFF
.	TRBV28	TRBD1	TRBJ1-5	TGTGCCAGCAGTTTCGACAGGGCCAATCAGCCCCAGCATTTT	CASSFDRANQPQHF
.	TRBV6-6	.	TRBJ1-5	TGTGCCAGCAGCTACTTAGAGCCGAGGTCCGGTCAGCCCCAGCATTTT	CASSYLEPRSGQPQHF
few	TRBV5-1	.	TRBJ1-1	TGCGCCAGCGGAAACGGGAGGGGTATGAACACTGAAGCTTTCTTT	CASGNGRGMNTEAFF
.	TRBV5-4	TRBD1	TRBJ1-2	TGTGCCAGCAGCTTGAGACAGGGAAACTATGGCTACACCTTC	CASSLRQGNYGYTF
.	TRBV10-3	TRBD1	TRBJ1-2	TGTGCCATCAGACAGGGGGACTCTAATGGCTACACCTTC	CAIRQGDSNGYTF
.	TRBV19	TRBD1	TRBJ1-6	TGTGCCAGTAGCCTTGACAGGGACGGGATGGTTTCACCCCTCCACTTT	CASSLDRDGMVSPLHF
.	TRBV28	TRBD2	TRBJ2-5	TGTGCCAGCAGTTTGTACGCTAGCGGGGGAGAGACCCAGTACTTC	CASSLYASGGETQYF
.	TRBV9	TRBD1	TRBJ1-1	TGTGCCAGCAGCCCCTCCAGGGGGCGCGACACTGAAGCTTTCTTT	CASSPSRGRDTEAFF
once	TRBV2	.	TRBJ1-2	TGTGCCAGCAGTGACTCGGGGGGGTATGGCTACACCTTC	CASSDSGGYGYTF
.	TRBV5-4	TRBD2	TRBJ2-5	TGTGCCAGCAGCTTGGTTCTGCGGGGGGGCCCAGAGACCCAGTACTTC	CASSLVLRGGPETQYF